This T cell receptor beta chain was found in a study of blood T cell repertoires in COVID-19 (dated by TCRdb to about 2020). At the level of the whole study: Samples covering the acute and convalescent phases of COVID-19 were provided by collaborators in the United States, Italy and Spain. The prospective study material was composed of cDNA or gDNA derived from T cells, B-cell-depleted T cells, or PBMCs. Subjects who had been exposed to COVID-19, were actively infected with it, or had recovered from it provided the deeply sampled blood TCRbeta repertoires that made up the dataset. The repertoires were released in a freely available public database meant as a resource for research on the immune response to SARS-CoV-2. The samples were drawn from two sources: the first 160 participants of the ongoing ImmuneRACE study, and 1,200 or so subjects contributed by 6 global collaborators. Nearly every sample came with metadata listing a de-identified subject ID, COVID-19 status, age in years and sex. Where available, HLA class I and class II types were taken from metadata supplied by the sample provider and were not determined by assay-based typing.

Points the paper makes about the study in general: How much clinical and demographic metadata was included differed by source and by participant, and the metadata was provided uncurated.

Each collaborating institution followed its own protocols to collect whole blood in K2EDTA tubes. For TCRbeta analysis, collaborators shipped samples as frozen whole blood, isolated PBMCs, or DNA extracted from either of those sample types. TCRbeta CDR3 regions were amplified from genomic DNA by means of the immunoSEQ Assay, a bias-controlled multiplex PCR. Turning to the authors' computational methods: Within the assay, amplification of reference gene primers was used to estimate how many nucleated cells each sample contained. To quantify the absolute abundance of each unique TCRbeta CDR3 rearrangement, sequence reads were collapsed and filtered. For each sample, productive Simpson clonality was calculated as the square root of Simpson's diversity index over productive rearrangements. TCRdb limited this immuneACCESS table to in-frame rearrangements with V and J called. A share of clones is missing; checked studies link under half to unresolved V genes, and the rest is unexplained. The V and J calls and the clone size are those of that table, but D and trimming were determined from the DNA. Present in this sample are about 92,000 clones, 72% of which were seen just once. The ten biggest clones cover 20% to 25% of the sample.

The CDR3 goes from the cysteine to the phenylalanine over 16 residues. Solely the CDR3 DNA is kept, with 48 bases framed from the first base. V is cut by 0 bases and J by 5 bases, and the space between the germline ends is 18 bases. From the germline V gene, CDR1 is SGDLS and CDR2 is YYNGEE. In this sample, this clone turned up many times. There is no known antigen for this receptor. Base qualities are not at hand, and no much larger clone is one base apart. The receptor chain draws on TRBV9 and TRBJ2-7; the D gene is perhaps TRBD1, from 5 matching bases. The clonotype was recovered from a woman aged 55-70 years in a cohort sampled during active or convalescent COVID-19. The sequencing input was peripheral blood. The CDR3 protein sequence reads: CASSVGDPAGINEQYF. The nucleotide sequence reads TGTGCCAGCAGCGTAGGAGATCCGGCAGGGATCAACGAGCAGTACTTC.